The 8 T cell receptor beta chains in this list originate from one sample, sequenced in a study of CD8 T cells in ankylosing spondylitis (dated by TCRdb to about 2017). What the work shows at the level of the full study, not this receptor alone: A TCR beta motif made up of several highly homologous amino acid variants appeared to be characteristic of blood from ankylosing spondylitis patients.

Libraries were built with 5' RACE. Reads for this sample came from an Illumina HiSeq 2500. The public reads were reprocessed in TCRdb via fastp at Q25 and MiXCR, keeping in-frame beta chains. Under each unique CDR3 protein, matching rows form one entry showing the most common genes and DNA. A total of 800,000 to 900,000 distinct CDR3 sequences appear in this sample, about 10% of them only once. The ten largest clones capture less than 0.65% of the sample. These TCRs' antigens remain unknown. What was sequenced was blood, either unsorted or a sorted T cell fraction (not recorded which). The receptor source for this set is a male donor with ankylosing spondylitis.

The chain is built from TRBV20-1 and TRBJ1-5; D uncertain. Deletions cut 0 bases from V and 1 base from J, with 13 bases between. The germline gives CDR1 DFQATT, CDR2 SNEGSKA (reference sequence). This CDR3 contains 16 residues. Here the CDR3 DNA reads TGCAGTGCTAGAGATGGGAGGGTTGGAAGCAATCAGCCCCAGCATTTT. Its protein is CSARDGRVGSNQPQHF.

This clonotype was picked up a small number of times. J is TRBJ1-5 and V is TRBV12-3 or TRBV12-4, with D maybe TRBD1 (5 bases). The V and J ends lost 6 bases and 3 bases respectively, with 15 bases between them. The CDR3 runs 15 residues. The CDR3 loop is CASSSGLGVNQPQHF. The CDR3 bases are TGTGCCAGCAGCTCTGGACTGGGGGTCAATCAGCCCCAGCATTTT.

This chain links TRBV20-1 with TRBJ2-7, with 8 bases lining up with TRBD1. The junction had 8 bases not matched to a gene; V was cut back by 6 bases and J by 4 bases. There are 13 residues in the CDR3. Germline CDR1 is DFQATT and CDR2 is SNEGSKA (reference sequence). CDR3 amino acids: CSARQGFMYEQYF. The CDR3 nucleotides read TGCAGTGCCCGACAGGGGTTTATGTACGAGCAGTACTTC.

The rearrangement uses TRBV7-6 and TRBJ2-5, with a weak D call TRBD2 (6 bases). V gave up 5 bases and J gave up 1 base, with 20 bases separating them. Germline V gene data show CDR1 as SGHVS and CDR2 as FNYEAQ. The CDR3 has 17 amino acids. As DNA, the CDR3 is TGTGCCAGCAGCCTCCGGGACTTTGATCCCCTCCAAGAGACCCAGTACTTC. Amino acid sequence: CASSLRDFDPLQETQYF.

This clonotype was observed a single time. V is TRBV20-1 and J is TRBJ2-4, with D maybe TRBD1 (6 bases). The CDR3 spans 16 residues. Germline V gives CDR1 DFQATT, CDR2 SNEGSKA (reference sequence). The germline V and J ends were trimmed by 3 bases and 0 bases, with 15 bases remaining between them. As DNA, the CDR3 is TGCAGTGCTAGTGGCGGACAGCGTCTAGCCAAAAACATTCAGTACTTC. It is translated as CSASGGQRLAKNIQYF.

This chain uses TRBV20-1 with TRBJ2-2; D is undetermined. In germline, CDR1 is DFQATT, CDR2 SNEGSKA (reference sequence). The V and J ends lost 1 base and 3 bases respectively, with 12 bases between them. CDR3 size: 15 residues. Here the CDR3 reads CSARGKPLDTGELFF. Written as DNA, the CDR3 is TGCAGTGCTAGAGGGAAGCCCCTAGACACCGGGGAGCTGTTTTTT.

V and J are TRBV5-1 and TRBJ1-1; D remains ambiguous. CDR3 length equals 15 residues. Germline CDR1 and CDR2: SGHRS and YFSETQ. Trimming pared 0 bases from V and 0 bases from J, leaving 9 bases between. The CDR3 DNA follows: TGCGCCAGCAGCTTGGGCTTGAACCTGAACACTGAAGCTTTCTTT. Its translation is CASSLGLNLNTEAFF.

This clonotype was recorded a few times. V is TRBV29-1 and J is TRBJ1-4; D possibly corresponds to TRBD1 (5 bases). The CDR3 loop spans 12 amino acids. The germline V and J ends were trimmed by 4 bases and 6 bases, with 9 bases remaining between them. Germline lookup yields CDR1 SQVTM and CDR2 ANQGSEA. The DNA for the CDR3 is TGCAGCGTTGTAACAGGTGATGAAAAACTGTTTTTT. This translates into CSVVTGDEKLFF.